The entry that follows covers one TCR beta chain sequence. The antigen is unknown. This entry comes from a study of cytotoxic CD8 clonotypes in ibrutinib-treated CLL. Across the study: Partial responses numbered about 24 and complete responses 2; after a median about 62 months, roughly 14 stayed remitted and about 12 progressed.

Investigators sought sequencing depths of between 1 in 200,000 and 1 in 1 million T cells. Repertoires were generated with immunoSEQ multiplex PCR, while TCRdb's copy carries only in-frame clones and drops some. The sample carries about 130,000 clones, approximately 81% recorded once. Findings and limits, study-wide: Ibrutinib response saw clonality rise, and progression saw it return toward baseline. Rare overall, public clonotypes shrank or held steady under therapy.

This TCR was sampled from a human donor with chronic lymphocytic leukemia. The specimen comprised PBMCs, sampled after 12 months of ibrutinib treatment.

CDR3 DNA: TGTGCCAGTAGTACTGGAACTGGCTGGGGAGCCAAAAACATTCAGTACTTC. Translation: CASSTGTGWGAKNIQYF. The rearrangement uses TRBV19 and TRBJ2-4, with D uncertain. V shed 4 bases and J shed 0 bases, with 16 bases lying between them. Per germline, CDR1 LNHDA and CDR2 SQIVND (reference sequence). This CDR3 is built from 17 residues.